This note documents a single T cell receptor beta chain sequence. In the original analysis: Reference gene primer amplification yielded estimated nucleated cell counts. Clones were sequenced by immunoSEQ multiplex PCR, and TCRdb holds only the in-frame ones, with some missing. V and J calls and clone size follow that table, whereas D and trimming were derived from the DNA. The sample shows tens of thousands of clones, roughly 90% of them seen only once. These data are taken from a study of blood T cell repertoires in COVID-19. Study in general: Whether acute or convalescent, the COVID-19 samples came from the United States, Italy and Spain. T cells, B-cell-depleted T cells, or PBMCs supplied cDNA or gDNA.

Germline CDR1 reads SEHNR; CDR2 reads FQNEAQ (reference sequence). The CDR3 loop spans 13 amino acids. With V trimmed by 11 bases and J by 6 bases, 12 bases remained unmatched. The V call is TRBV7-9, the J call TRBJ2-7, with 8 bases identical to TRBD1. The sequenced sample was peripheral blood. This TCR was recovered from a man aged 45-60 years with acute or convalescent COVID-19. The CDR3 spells CAEQWTGIPEQYF. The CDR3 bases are TGTGCCGAGCAGTGGACAGGGATCCCCGAGCAGTACTTC.